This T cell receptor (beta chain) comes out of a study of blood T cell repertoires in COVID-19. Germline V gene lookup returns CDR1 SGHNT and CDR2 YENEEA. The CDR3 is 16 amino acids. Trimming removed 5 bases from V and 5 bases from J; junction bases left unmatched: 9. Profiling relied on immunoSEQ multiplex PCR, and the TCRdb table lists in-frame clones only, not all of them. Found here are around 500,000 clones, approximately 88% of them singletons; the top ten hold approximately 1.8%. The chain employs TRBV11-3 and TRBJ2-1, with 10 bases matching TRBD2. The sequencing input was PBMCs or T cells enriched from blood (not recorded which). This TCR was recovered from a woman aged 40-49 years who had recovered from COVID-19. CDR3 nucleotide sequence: TGTGCCAGCAGCGAGGGGAGGGGACTAGCGAACAATGAGCAGTTCTTC. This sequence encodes CASSEGRGLANNEQFF.